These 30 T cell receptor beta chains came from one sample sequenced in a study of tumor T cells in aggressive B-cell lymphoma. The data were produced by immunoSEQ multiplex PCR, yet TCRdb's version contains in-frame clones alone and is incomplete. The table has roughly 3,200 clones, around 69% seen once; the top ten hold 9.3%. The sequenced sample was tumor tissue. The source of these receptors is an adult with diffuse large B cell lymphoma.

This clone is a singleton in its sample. CDR3 nucleotide sequence: TGCGCCAGCGGCCTCTCATACTCGAACACCGGGGAGCTGTTTTTT. The encoded protein is CASGLSYSNTGELFF. The genes are TRBV4-1 and TRBJ2-2; D is undetermined. V dropped 8 bases and J dropped 0 bases, with 13 bases sitting between them. This CDR3 comprises 15 residues. CDR1 and CDR2 from the germline V gene are MGHRA and YSYEKL.

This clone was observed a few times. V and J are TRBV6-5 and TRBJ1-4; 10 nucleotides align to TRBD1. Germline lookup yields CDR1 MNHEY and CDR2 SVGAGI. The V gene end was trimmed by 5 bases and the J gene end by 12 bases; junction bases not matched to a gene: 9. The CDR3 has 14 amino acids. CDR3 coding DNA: TGTGCCAGCAGTCCCGGGACAGGGGAAGCAGAACTGTTTTTT. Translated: CASSPGTGEAELFF.

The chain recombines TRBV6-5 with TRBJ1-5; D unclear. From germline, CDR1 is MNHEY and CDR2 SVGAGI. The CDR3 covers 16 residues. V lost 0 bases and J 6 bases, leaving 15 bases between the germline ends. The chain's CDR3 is CASSYSGPSGSQPQHF. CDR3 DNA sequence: TGTGCCAGCAGTTACTCTGGGCCTTCGGGGAGTCAGCCCCAGCATTTT.

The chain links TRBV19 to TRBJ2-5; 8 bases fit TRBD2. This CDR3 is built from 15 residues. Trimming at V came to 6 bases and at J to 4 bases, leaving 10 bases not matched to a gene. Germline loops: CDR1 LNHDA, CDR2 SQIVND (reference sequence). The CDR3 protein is CASRISGTTRETQYF. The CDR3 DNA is TGTGCCAGTAGAATTAGCGGGACAACGCGAGAGACCCAGTACTTC. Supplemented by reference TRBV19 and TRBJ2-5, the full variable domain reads DGGITQSPKYLFRKEGQNVTLSCEQNLNHDAMYWYRQDPGQGLRLIYYSQIVNDFQKGDIAEGYSVSREKKESFPLTVTSAQKNPTAFYLCASRISGTTRETQYFGPGTRLLVL.

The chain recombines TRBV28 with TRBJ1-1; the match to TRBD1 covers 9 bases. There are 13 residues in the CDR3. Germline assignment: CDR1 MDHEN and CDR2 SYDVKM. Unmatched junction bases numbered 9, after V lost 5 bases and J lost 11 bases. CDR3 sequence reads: CASSPGTGLRAFF. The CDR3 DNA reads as TGTGCCAGCAGTCCCGGGACAGGGTTAAGGGCTTTCTTT.

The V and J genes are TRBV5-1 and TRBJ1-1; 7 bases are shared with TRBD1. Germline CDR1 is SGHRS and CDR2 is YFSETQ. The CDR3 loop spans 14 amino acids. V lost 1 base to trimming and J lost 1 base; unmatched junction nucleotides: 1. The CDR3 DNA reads TGCGCCAGCAGCTTGCAGGGGGGGAACACTGAAGCTTTCTTT. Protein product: CASSLQGGNTEAFF.

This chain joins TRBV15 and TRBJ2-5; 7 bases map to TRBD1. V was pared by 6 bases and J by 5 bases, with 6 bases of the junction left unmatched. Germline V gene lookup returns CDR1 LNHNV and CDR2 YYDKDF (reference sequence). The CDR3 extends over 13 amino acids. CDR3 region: CATSVRQGETQYF. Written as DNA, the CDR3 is TGTGCCACCAGTGTCAGACAGGGTGAGACCCAGTACTTC.

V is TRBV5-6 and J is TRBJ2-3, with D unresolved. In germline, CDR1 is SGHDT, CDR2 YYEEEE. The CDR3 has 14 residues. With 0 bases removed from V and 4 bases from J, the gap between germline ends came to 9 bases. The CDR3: CASSLGGYSDTQYF. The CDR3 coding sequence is TGTGCCAGCAGCTTGGGTGGTTACTCAGATACGCAGTATTTT.

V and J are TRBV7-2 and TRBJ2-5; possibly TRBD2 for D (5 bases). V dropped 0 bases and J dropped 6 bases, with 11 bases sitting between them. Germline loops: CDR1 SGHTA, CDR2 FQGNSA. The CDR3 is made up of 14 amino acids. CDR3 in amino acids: CASSLAGAVKTQYF. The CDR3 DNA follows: TGTGCCAGCAGCTTAGCGGGAGCGGTAAAGACCCAGTACTTC.

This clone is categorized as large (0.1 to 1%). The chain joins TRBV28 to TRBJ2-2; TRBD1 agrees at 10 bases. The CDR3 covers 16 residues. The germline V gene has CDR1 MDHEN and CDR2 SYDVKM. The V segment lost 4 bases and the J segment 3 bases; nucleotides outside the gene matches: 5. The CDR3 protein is CASSSSGTGDTGELFF. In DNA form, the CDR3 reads TGTGCCAGCAGTTCCTCCGGGACAGGGGACACCGGGGAGCTGTTTTTT.

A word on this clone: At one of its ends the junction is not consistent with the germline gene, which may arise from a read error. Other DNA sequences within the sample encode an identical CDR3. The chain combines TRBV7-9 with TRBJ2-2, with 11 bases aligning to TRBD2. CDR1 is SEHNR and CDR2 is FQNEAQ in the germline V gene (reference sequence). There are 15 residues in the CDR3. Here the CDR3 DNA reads TGTGCCAGCACCTTAGCGGGAGGGAACACTGGGGAGCTGTTTTTT. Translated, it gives CASTLAGGNTGELFF.

CDR3 residues: CASSGTGGSYGYTF. CDR3 nucleotide sequence: TGTGCCAGCAGTGGGACAGGGGGCTCCTATGGCTACACCTTC. The genes are TRBV2 and TRBJ1-2, with 11 bases matching TRBD1. Germline lookup yields CDR1 SNHLY and CDR2 FYNNEI. CDR3 size: 14 residues. With V trimmed by 4 bases and J by 4 bases, 2 bases remained unmatched.

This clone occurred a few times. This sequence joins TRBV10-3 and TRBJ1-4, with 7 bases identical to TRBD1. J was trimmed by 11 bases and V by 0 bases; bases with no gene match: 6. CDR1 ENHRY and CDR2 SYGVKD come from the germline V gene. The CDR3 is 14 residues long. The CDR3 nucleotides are TGTGCCATCAGTGAGTCTGGGACAGCCCGGAAACTGTTTTTT. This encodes CAISESGTARKLFF.

The CDR3 DNA is TGCAGTGCTGTTGCGGCCGAGGGCCTGTTTTTT. Protein product: CSAVAAEGLFF. V gene TRBV20-1 combines with J gene TRBJ1-4; D not resolved. The CDR3 spans 11 residues. Deletions cut 5 bases from V and 14 bases from J, with 15 bases between. CDR1 and CDR2 (germline): DFQATT, SNEGSKA (reference sequence).

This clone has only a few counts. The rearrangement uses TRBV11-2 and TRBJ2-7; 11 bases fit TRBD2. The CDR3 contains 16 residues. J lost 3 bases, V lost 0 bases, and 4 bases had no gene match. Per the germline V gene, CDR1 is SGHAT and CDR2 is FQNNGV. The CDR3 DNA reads TGTGCCAGCAGCTTAGATCTAGCGGGAGGCCTCTACGAGCAGTACTTC. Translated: CASSLDLAGGLYEQYF.

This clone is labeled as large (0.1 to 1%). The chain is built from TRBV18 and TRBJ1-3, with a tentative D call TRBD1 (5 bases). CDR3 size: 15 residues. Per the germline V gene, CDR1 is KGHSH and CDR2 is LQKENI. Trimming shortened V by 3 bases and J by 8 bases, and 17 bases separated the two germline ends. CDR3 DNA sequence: TGTGCCAGCTCACCGAATAAACAAGGAGGGGACACCATATATTTT. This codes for CASSPNKQGGDTIYF. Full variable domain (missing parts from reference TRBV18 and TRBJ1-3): NAGVMQNPRHLVRRRGQEARLRCSPMKGHSHVYWYRQLPEEGLKFMVYLQKENIIDESGMPKERFSAEFPKEGPSILRIQQVVRGDSAAYFCASSPNKQGGDTIYFGEGSWLTVV.

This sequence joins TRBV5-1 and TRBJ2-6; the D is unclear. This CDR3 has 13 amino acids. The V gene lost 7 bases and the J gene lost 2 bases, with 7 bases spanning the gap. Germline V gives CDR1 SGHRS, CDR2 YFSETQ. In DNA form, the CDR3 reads TGCGCCAGCTCAGATCCTGGGGCCAACGTCCTGACTTTC. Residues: CASSDPGANVLTF.

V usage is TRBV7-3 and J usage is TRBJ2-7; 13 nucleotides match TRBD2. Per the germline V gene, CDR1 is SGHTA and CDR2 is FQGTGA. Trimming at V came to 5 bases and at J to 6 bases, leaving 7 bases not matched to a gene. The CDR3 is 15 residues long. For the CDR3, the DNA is TGTGCCAGCAGCCCCGGACTAGCGGGAGCCTCCGAGCAGTACTTC. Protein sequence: CASSPGLAGASEQYF.

The CDR3 sequence: CSVERGFSDTQYF. DNA of the CDR3: TGCAGCGTTGAACGGGGGTTCTCAGATACGCAGTATTTT. The chain recombines TRBV29-1 with TRBJ2-3, with D perhaps TRBD2 (6 bases). V gave up 2 bases and J gave up 4 bases, with 10 bases separating them. The V gene's germline CDR1 is SQVTM and CDR2 ANQGSEA. The length of the CDR3 is 13 residues.

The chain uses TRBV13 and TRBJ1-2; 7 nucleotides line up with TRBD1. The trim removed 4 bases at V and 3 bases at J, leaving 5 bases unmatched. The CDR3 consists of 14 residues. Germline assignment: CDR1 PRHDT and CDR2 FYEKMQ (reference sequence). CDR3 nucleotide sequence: TGTGCCAGCAGCTCGGACAGGAGACACTATGGCTACACCTTC. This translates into CASSSDRRHYGYTF.

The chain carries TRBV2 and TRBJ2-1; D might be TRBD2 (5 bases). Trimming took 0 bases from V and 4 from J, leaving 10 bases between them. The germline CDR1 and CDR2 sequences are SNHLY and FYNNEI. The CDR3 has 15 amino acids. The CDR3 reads CASSEALGRYNEQFF. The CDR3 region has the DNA TGTGCCAGCAGTGAAGCGCTTGGGAGATACAATGAGCAGTTCTTC.

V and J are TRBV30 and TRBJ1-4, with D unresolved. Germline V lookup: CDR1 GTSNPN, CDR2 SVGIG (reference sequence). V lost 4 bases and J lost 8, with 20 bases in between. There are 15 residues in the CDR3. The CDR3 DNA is TGTGCCTGGAATGTACTGCCGGGGAGTGGCGAAAAACTGTTTTTT. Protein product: CAWNVLPGSGEKLFF.

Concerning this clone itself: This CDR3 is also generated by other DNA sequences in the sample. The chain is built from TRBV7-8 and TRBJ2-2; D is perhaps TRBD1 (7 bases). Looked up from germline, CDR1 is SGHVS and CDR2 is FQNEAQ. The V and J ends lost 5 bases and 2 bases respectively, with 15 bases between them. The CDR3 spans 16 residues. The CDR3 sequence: CASSPQGGINTGELFF. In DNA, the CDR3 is TGTGCCAGCAGCCCGCAGGGGGGCATAAACACCGGGGAGCTGTTTTTT.

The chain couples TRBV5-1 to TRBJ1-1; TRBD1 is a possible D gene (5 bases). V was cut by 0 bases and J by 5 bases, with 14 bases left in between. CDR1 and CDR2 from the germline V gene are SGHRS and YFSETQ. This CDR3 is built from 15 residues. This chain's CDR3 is CASSLVAGLGTEAFF. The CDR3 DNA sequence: TGCGCCAGCAGCTTGGTTGCGGGGCTCGGAACTGAAGCTTTCTTT.

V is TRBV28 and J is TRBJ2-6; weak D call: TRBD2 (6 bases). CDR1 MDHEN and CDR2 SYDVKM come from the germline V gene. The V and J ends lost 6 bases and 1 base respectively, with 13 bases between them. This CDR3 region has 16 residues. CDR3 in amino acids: CASRLEGLSGANVLTF. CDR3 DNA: TGTGCCAGCAGGCTGGAGGGCCTATCTGGGGCCAACGTCCTGACTTTC.

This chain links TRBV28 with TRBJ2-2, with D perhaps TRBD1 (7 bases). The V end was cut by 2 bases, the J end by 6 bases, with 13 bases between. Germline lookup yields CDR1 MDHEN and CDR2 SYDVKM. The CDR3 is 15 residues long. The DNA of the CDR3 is TGTGCCAGCAGTTTAGGGGGGACAGTAGCCGGGGAGCTGTTTTTT. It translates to CASSLGGTVAGELFF.

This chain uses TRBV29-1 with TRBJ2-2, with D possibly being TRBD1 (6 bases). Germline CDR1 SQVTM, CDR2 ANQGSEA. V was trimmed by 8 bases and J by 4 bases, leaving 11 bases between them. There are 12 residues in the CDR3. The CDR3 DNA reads TGCAGCTCAGGGGATCCCACCGGGGAGCTGTTTTTT. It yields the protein CSSGDPTGELFF.

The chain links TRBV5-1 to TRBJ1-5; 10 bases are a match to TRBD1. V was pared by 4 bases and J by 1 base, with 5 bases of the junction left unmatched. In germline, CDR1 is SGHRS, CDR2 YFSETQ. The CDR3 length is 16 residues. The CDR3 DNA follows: TGCGCCAGCAGCCCCGGACAGGGGGGAAGCAATCAGCCCCAGCATTTT. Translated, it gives CASSPGQGGSNQPQHF.

The CDR3 loop reads CASSFSGLVQTQYF. The CDR3 DNA sequence: TGTGCCAGCTCATTCTCAGGACTAGTGCAAACCCAGTACTTC. The chain links TRBV18 to TRBJ2-5; TRBD2 aligns across 7 bases. CDR1 is KGHSH, CDR2 LQKENI, per germline. J was trimmed by 8 bases and V by 5 bases; bases with no gene match: 11. The CDR3 length is 14 residues.

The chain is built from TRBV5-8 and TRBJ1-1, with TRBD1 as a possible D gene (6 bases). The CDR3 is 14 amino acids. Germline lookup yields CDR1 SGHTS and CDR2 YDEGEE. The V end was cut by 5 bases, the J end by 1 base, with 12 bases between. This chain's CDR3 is CASSVDSWNTEAFF. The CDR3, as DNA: TGTGCCAGCAGTGTGGACAGTTGGAACACTGAAGCTTTCTTT. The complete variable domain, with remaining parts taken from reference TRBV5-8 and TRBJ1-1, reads EAGVTQSPTHLIKTRGQQATLRCSPISGHTSVYWYQQALGLGLQFLLWYDEGEERNRGNFPPRFSGRQFPNYSSELNVNALELEDSALYLCASSVDSWNTEAFFGQGTRLTVV.